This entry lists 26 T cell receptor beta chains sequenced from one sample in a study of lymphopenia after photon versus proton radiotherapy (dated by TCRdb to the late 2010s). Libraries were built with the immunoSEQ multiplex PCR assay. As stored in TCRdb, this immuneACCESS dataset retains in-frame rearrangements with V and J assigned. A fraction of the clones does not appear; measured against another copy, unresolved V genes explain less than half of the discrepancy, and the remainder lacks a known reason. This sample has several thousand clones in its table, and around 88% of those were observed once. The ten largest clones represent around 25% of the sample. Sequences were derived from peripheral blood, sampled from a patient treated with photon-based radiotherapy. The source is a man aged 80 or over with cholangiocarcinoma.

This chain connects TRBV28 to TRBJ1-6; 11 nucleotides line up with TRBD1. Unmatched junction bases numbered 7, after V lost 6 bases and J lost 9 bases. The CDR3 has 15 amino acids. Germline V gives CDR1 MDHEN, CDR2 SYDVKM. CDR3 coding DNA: TGTGCCAGCAGAGAGGGGACAGGGGGAGGTTCACCCCTCCACTTT. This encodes CASREGTGGGSPLHF.

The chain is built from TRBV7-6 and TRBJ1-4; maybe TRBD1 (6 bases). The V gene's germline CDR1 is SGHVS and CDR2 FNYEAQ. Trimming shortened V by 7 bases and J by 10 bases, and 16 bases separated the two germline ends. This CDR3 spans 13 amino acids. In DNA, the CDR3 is TGTGCCAGCACCAACAACAGGGTCGGAAAACTGTTTTTT. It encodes CASTNNRVGKLFF.

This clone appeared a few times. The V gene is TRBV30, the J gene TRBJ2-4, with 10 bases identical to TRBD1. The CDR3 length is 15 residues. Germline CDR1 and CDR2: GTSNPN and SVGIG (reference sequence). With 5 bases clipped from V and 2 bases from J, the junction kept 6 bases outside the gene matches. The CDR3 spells CAWSRTGGSKNIQYF. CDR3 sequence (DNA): TGTGCCTGGTCCCGGACAGGGGGGTCCAAAAACATTCAGTACTTC.

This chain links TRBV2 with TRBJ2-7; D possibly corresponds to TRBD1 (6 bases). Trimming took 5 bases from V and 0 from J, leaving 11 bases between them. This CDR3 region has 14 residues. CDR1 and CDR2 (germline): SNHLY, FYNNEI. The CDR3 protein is CASSRDTSSYEQYF. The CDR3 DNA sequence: TGTGCCAGCAGTAGGGACACTTCCTCCTACGAGCAGTACTTC. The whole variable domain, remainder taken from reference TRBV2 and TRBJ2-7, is EPEVTQTPSHQVTQMGQEVILRCVPISNHLYFYWYRQILGQKVEFLVSFYNNEISEKSEIFDDQFSVERPDGSNFTLKIRSTKLEDSAMYFCASSRDTSSYEQYFGPGTRLTVT.

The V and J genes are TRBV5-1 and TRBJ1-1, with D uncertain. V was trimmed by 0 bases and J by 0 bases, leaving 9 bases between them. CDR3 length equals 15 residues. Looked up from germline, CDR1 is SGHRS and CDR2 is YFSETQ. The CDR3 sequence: CASSLGAALNTEAFF. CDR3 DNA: TGCGCCAGCAGCTTGGGGGCAGCGTTGAACACTGAAGCTTTCTTT.

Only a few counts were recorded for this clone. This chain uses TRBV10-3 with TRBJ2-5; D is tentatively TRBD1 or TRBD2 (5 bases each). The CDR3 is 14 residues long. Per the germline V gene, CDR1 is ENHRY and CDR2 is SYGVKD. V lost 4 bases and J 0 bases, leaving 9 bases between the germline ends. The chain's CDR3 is CAISVGTNQETQYF. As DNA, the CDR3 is TGTGCCATCAGTGTCGGGACCAACCAAGAGACCCAGTACTTC.

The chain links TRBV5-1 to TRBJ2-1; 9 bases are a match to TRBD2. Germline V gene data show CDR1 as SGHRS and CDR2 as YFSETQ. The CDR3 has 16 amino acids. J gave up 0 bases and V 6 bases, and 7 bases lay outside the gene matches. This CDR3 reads CASTWVSGSSYNEQFF. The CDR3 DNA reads TGCGCCAGCACGTGGGTTAGCGGGAGCTCCTACAATGAGCAGTTCTTC. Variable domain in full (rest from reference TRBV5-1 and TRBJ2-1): KAGVTQTPRYLIKTRGQQVTLSCSPISGHRSVSWYQQTPGQGLQFLFEYFSETQRNKGNFPGRFSGRQFSNSRSEMNVSTLELGDSALYLCASTWVSGSSYNEQFFGPGTRLTVL.

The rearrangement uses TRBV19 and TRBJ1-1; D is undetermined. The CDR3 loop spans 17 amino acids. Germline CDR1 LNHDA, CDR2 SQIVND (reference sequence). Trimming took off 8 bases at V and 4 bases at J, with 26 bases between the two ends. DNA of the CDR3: TGTGCCAGTTCAAGGGCGTCGGGGTTTTTGTCGGGCACTGAAGCTTTCTTT. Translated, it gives CASSRASGFLSGTEAFF.

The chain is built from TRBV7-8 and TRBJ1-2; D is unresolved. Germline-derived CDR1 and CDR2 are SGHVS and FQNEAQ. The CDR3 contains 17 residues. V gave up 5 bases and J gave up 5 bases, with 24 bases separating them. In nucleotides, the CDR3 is TGTGCCAGCAGCCAAGATCGAGTAGGCACTTTGTTTTATGGCTACACCTTC. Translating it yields CASSQDRVGTLFYGYTF.

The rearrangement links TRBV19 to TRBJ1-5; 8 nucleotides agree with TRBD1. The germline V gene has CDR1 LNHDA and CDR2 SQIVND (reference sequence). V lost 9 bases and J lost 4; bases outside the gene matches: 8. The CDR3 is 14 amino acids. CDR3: CASKDRELNQPQHF. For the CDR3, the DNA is TGTGCCAGCAAGGACAGGGAATTGAATCAGCCCCAGCATTTT.

The CDR3 sequence is CASSETGTYHGELFF. The CDR3 region has the DNA TGTGCCAGCAGCGAGACAGGGACTTATCACGGGGAGCTGTTTTTT. This rearrangement joins TRBV9 to TRBJ2-2; D may be TRBD1 (7 bases). The CDR3 has 15 residues. From germline, CDR1 is SGDLS and CDR2 YYNGEE. Deletions cut 3 bases from V and 7 bases from J, with 16 bases between.

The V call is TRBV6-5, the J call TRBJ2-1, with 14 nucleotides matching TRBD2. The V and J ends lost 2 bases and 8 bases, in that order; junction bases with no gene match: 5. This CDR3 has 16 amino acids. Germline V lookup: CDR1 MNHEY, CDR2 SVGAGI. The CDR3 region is CASSYARLAGGHEQFF. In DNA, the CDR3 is TGTGCCAGCAGTTACGCCAGACTAGCGGGAGGGCATGAGCAGTTCTTC.

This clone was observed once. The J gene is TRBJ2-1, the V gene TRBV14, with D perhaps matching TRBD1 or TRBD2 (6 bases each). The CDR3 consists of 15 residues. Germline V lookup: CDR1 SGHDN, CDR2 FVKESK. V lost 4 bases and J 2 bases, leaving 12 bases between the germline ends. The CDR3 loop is CASSPIGGAYNEQFF. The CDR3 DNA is TGTGCCAGCAGCCCGATCGGGGGCGCCTACAATGAGCAGTTCTTC.

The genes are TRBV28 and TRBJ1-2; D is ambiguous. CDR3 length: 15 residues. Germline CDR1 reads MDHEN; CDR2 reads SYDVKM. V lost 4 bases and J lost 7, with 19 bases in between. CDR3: CASSSSGIPAGGYTF. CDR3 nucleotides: TGTGCCAGCAGTTCGTCCGGGATCCCGGCGGGTGGCTACACCTTC.

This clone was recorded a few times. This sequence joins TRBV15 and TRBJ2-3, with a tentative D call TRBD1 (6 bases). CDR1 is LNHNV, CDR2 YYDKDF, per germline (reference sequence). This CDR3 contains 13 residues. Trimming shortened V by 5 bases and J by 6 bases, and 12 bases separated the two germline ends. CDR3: CATSVEDRDTQYF. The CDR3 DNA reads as TGTGCCACCAGCGTAGAAGACAGGGATACGCAGTATTTT.

The CDR3: CASSSSGGPSGANVLTF. In DNA form, the CDR3 reads TGTGCCAGCAGCTCTAGCGGGGGCCCCTCTGGGGCCAACGTCCTGACTTTC. This rearrangement joins TRBV7-3 to TRBJ2-6, with TRBD2 identical over 10 bases. Germline CDR1 is SGHTA and CDR2 is FQGTGA. With 4 bases clipped from V and 0 bases from J, the junction kept 3 bases outside the gene matches. CDR3 size: 17 residues. Complete variable domain (other parts from reference TRBV7-3 and TRBJ2-6): GAGVSQTPSNKVTEKGKYVELRCDPISGHTALYWYRQSLGQGPEFLIYFQGTGAADDSGLPNDRFFAVRPEGSVSTLKIQRTERGDSAVYLCASSSSGGPSGANVLTFGAGSRLTVL.

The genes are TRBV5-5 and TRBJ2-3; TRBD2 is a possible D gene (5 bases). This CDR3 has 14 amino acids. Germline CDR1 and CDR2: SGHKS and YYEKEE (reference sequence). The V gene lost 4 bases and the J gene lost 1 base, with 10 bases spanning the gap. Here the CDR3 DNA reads TGTGCCAGCAGCCCCTCGAGGGGCACAGATACGCAGTATTTT. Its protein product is CASSPSRGTDTQYF.

CDR3 amino acids: CASSPILAGGHDEQFF. The DNA of the CDR3 is TGTGCCAGCAGTCCGATACTAGCGGGGGGGCACGATGAGCAGTTCTTC. The chain employs TRBV28 and TRBJ2-1, with 13 bases that match TRBD2. Germline CDR1 reads MDHEN; CDR2 reads SYDVKM. CDR3 size: 16 residues. V gave up 5 bases and J gave up 8 bases; unmatched junction bases: 9.

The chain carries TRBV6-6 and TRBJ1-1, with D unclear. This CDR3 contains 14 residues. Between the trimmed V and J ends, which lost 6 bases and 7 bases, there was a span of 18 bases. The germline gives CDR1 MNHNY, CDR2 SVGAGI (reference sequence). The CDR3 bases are TGTGCCAGCAGCTCAGACGGAGGGAGTGGTGAAGCTTTCTTT. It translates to CASSSDGGSGEAFF.

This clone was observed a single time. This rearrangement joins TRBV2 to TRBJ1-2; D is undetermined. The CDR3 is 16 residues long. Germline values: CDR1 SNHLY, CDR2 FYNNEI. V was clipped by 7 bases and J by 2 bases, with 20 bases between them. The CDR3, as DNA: TGTGCCAGCACCACGATTTGGCAGGCGAGGAACTATGGCTACACCTTC. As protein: CASTTIWQARNYGYTF.

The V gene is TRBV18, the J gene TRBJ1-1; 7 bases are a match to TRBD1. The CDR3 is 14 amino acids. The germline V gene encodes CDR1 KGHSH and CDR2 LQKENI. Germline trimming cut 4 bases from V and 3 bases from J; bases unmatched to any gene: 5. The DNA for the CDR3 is TGTGCCAGCTCACTACAGGGGAGGGACACTGAAGCTTTCTTT. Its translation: CASSLQGRDTEAFF.

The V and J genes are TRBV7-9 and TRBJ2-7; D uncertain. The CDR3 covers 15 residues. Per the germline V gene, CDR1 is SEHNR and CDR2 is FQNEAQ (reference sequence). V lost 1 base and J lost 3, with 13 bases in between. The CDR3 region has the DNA TGTGCCAGCAGCTTAGAAGCATTCCGCAGCTACGAGCAGTACTTC. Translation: CASSLEAFRSYEQYF.

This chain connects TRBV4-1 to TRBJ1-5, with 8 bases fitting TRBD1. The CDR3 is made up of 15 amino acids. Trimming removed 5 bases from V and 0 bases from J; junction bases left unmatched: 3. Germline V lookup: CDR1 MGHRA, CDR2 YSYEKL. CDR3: CASSNRGISNQPQHF. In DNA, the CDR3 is TGCGCCAGCAGCAACAGGGGGATTAGCAATCAGCCCCAGCATTTT.

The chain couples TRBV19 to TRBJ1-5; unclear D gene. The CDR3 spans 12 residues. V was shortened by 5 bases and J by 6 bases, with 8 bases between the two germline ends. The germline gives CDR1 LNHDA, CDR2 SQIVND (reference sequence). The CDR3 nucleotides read TGTGCCAGTAGTCTACGGGGTCAGCCCCAGCATTTT. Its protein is CASSLRGQPQHF.

CDR3 protein: CASSETPGYIYGYTF. Here the CDR3 DNA reads TGTGCCAGCAGCGAGACCCCAGGGTATATCTATGGCTACACCTTC. This sequence joins TRBV6-1 and TRBJ1-2; D is possibly TRBD1 (5 bases). Per the germline V gene, CDR1 is MNHNS and CDR2 is SASEGT. Trimming left V 6 bases short and J 4 bases short, with 18 bases between. The CDR3 contains 15 residues.

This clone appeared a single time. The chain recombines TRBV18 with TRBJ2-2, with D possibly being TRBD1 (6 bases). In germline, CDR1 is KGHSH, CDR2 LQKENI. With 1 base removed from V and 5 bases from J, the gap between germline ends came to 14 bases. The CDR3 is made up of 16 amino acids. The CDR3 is CASSPRTVSSTGELFF. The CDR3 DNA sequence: TGTGCCAGCTCACCACGGACAGTATCTTCGACCGGGGAGCTGTTTTTT. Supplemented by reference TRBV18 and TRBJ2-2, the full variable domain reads NAGVMQNPRHLVRRRGQEARLRCSPMKGHSHVYWYRQLPEEGLKFMVYLQKENIIDESGMPKERFSAEFPKEGPSILRIQQVVRGDSAAYFCASSPRTVSSTGELFFGEGSRLTVL.